These 21 T cell receptor beta chains share one sample of origin, sequenced in a study of cytomegalovirus exposure and HLA in healthy donors. 13 Jbeta primers and 60 Vbeta primers were used for the PCR. Some clones are missing from TCRdb's copy, which holds only in-frame ones; the method was immunoSEQ multiplex PCR. The sample contains over 100,000 clones, about 70% of which appear only once. Sequenced sample: PBMCs. The receptor set was obtained from a man aged 25-40 years in good health and CMV-seropositive.

The chain joins TRBV5-4 to TRBJ2-3, with TRBD2 identical over 8 bases. J was trimmed by 3 bases and V by 6 bases; bases with no gene match: 9. This CDR3 spans 15 amino acids. CDR1 SGHNT and CDR2 YYREEE come from the germline V gene (reference sequence). The CDR3 loop reads CASTRGGQGTDTQYF. In nucleotides, the CDR3 is TGTGCCAGCACTCGCGGGGGGCAGGGAACAGATACGCAGTATTTT. The full variable domain, rest sourced from reference TRBV5-4 and TRBJ2-3, is ETGVTQSPTHLIKTRGQQVTLRCSSQSGHNTVSWYQQALGQGPQFIFQYYREEENGRGNFPPRFSGLQFPNYSSELNVNALELDDSALYLCASTRGGQGTDTQYFGPGTRLTVL.

The rearrangement uses TRBV19 and TRBJ1-1; D is perhaps TRBD1 (6 bases). V dropped 5 bases and J dropped 5 bases, with 18 bases sitting between them. The CDR3 totals 15 residues. Germline V gives CDR1 LNHDA, CDR2 SQIVND (reference sequence). The CDR3 is CASSSWGGAKTEAFF. CDR3 DNA sequence: TGTGCCAGTAGTTCCTGGGGGGGGGCGAAAACTGAAGCTTTCTTT.

This sequence joins TRBV4-1 and TRBJ1-2, with unresolved D. This CDR3 region has 14 residues. Deletions cut 1 base from V and 2 bases from J, with 8 bases between. Germline-derived CDR1 and CDR2 are MGHRA and YSYEKL. The CDR3 region is CASSQVTGNYGYTF. The CDR3 DNA is TGCGCCAGCAGCCAAGTAACGGGAAACTATGGCTACACCTTC.

This clone was counted a few times. The CDR3 region is CASRLSGISYEQYF. DNA for the CDR3: TGTGCCAGTAGGTTATCGGGGATCTCCTACGAGCAGTACTTC. The chain recombines TRBV6-5 with TRBJ2-7, with a weak D call TRBD2 (5 bases). The CDR3 contains 14 residues. V was clipped by 9 bases and J by 0 bases, with 15 bases between them. Germline loops: CDR1 MNHEY, CDR2 SVGAGI.

The chain joins TRBV23-1 to TRBJ2-5, with 10 nucleotides matching TRBD2. TRBV23-1 qualifies as an ORF whose function is uncertain. Losses at the gene ends were 0 bases for V and 5 bases for J; bases not matched to a gene: 9. The CDR3 sequence is 17 residues long. DNA for the CDR3: TGCGCCAGCAGTCAATCGGGAGCGGGGGGGCCTTCCGAGACCCAGTACTTC. Its protein product is CASSQSGAGGPSETQYF.

The chain combines TRBV5-6 with TRBJ1-1; 9 bases agree with TRBD1. The CDR3 extends over 17 amino acids. V shed 4 bases and J 1 base; nucleotides not matched to a gene: 11. CDR1 and CDR2 (germline): SGHDT, YYEEEE. The CDR3 here is CASSPDRGEPGNTEAFF. The CDR3 DNA is TGTGCCAGCAGCCCGGACAGGGGTGAACCCGGGAACACTGAAGCTTTCTTT.

A remark on this clone: One end of the junction does not line up with germline, which may come from a read error. V is TRBV5-6 and J is TRBJ2-3; possible D gene TRBD1, 5 bases. This CDR3 has 14 amino acids. The germline V gene has CDR1 SGHDT and CDR2 YYEEEE. The CDR3 coding sequence is TGTGCCAGCAGCCGGCCTCCCCTCACAGGTACGCAGTATTTT. It codes for CASSRPPLTGTQYF.

This chain links TRBV2 with TRBJ2-3, with 8 bases that match TRBD1. This CDR3 is 16 amino acids long. Germline loops: CDR1 SNHLY, CDR2 FYNNEI. The ends lost 5 bases at V and 0 bases at J; junction bases unmatched: 7. CDR3: CASSIRDRSSTDTQYF. The CDR3 coding sequence is TGTGCCAGCAGTATCCGGGACAGGTCCAGCACAGATACGCAGTATTTT.

The J gene is TRBJ1-4, the V gene TRBV21-1. TRBV21-1 is a pseudogene locus. The CDR3 extends over 11 amino acids. As DNA, the CDR3 is TGTGCCAGCAGCAAAAAGCGAAAACTGTTTTTT. Protein sequence: CASSKKRKLFF.

The genes are TRBV14 and TRBJ1-2; 8 nucleotides agree with TRBD1. Germline CDR1 reads SGHDN; CDR2 reads FVKESK. V shed 2 bases, J shed 8 bases, and the junction held 4 bases outside the gene matches. This CDR3 spans 13 amino acids. CDR3: CASSQTGGTGYTF. The CDR3 nucleotides are TGTGCCAGCAGCCAAACAGGGGGGACGGGCTACACCTTC.

This clone was counted once. The chain links TRBV6-1 to TRBJ1-1; 7 bases line up with TRBD1. V trimming: 4 bases; J trimming: 5 bases; junction bases outside the gene matches: 7. This CDR3 comprises 14 residues. Germline CDR1 and CDR2: MNHNS and SASEGT. CDR3 residues: CASSGLRGETEAFF. Written as DNA, the CDR3 is TGTGCCAGCAGTGGGCTCAGGGGGGAAACTGAAGCTTTCTTT.

The CDR3 sequence is CASSDIRYEQYF. In nucleotides, the CDR3 is TGTGCCAGCAGTGATATACGATACGAGCAGTACTTC. The V gene is TRBV6-1, the J gene TRBJ2-5, with D hard to call. The J call may be faulty, since TRBJ2-7 better matches the DNA end. CDR3 length: 12 amino acids. CDR1 and CDR2 from the germline V gene are MNHNS and SASEGT.

This clone was recorded only once. The chain couples TRBV5-1 to TRBJ2-3, with 7 bases that match TRBD1. Trimming took 0 bases from V and 3 from J; bases not matched to a gene: 1. From germline, CDR1 is SGHRS and CDR2 YFSETQ. The CDR3 has 14 residues. The CDR3 spells CASSLDRGTDTQYF. Written as DNA, the CDR3 is TGCGCCAGCAGCTTGGACAGGGGAACAGATACGCAGTATTTT.

The V call is TRBV2, the J call TRBJ2-1; D may be TRBD1 (6 bases). The V end lost 6 bases, the J end lost 4 bases, and 13 bases lay between the germline ends. This CDR3 region has 14 residues. Germline values: CDR1 SNHLY, CDR2 FYNNEI. The CDR3 coding sequence is TGTGCCAGCAGACAAACAGGGCTATACAATGAGCAGTTCTTC. This gives the protein CASRQTGLYNEQFF. The full variable domain, its missing parts supplied by reference TRBV2 and TRBJ2-1, is EPEVTQTPSHQVTQMGQEVILRCVPISNHLYFYWYRQILGQKVEFLVSFYNNEISEKSEIFDDQFSVERPDGSNFTLKIRSTKLEDSAMYFCASRQTGLYNEQFFGPGTRLTVL.

V is TRBV5-1 and J is TRBJ2-3; a weak D match, TRBD2 (6 bases). CDR1 is SGHRS and CDR2 is YFSETQ in the germline V gene. The CDR3 consists of 15 residues. Deletions cut 3 bases from V and 2 bases from J, with 13 bases between. For the CDR3, the DNA is TGCGCCAGCAGCTCCTTTAGCGGACTCACAGATACGCAGTATTTT. Protein sequence: CASSSFSGLTDTQYF.

The chain is built from TRBV19 and TRBJ1-6, with 9 bases lining up with TRBD1. CDR1 and CDR2 (germline): LNHDA, SQIVND (reference sequence). Trimming took 8 bases from V and 7 from J; bases not matched to a gene: 3. This CDR3 region has 13 residues. The CDR3 coding sequence is TGTGCCAGTGGGGGACAGGGAAATTCACCCCTCCACTTT. This sequence encodes CASGGQGNSPLHF.

This CDR3 reads CATLVLVFHPRGRDFNEKLFF. The DNA for the CDR3 is TGTGCCACCCTAGTTCTGGTTTTTCATCCTCGGGGCAGGGACTTTAATGAAAAACTGTTTTTT. The chain couples TRBV27 to TRBJ1-4, with D possibly being TRBD1 (5 bases). V was clipped by 10 bases and J by 4 bases, with 37 bases between them. The germline gives CDR1 MNHEY, CDR2 SMNVEV (reference sequence). The CDR3 covers 21 residues.

V usage is TRBV19 and J usage is TRBJ2-3; TRBD1 agrees at 8 bases. This CDR3 has 15 amino acids. V shed 4 bases, J shed 6 bases, and the junction held 9 bases outside the gene matches. Germline-derived CDR1 and CDR2 are LNHDA and SQIVND (reference sequence). CDR3 sequence: CASSTTGGWADTQYF. In DNA, the CDR3 is TGTGCCAGTAGTACAACAGGGGGTTGGGCGGATACGCAGTATTTT.

The chain combines TRBV5-4 with TRBJ1-1; D is undetermined. V gave up 0 bases and J gave up 4 bases, with 10 bases separating them. This CDR3 has 14 residues. Germline V gene sequence: CDR1 SGHNT, CDR2 YYREEE (reference sequence). The CDR3 sequence: CASSLAGVATEAFF. Here the CDR3 DNA reads TGTGCCAGCAGCTTGGCCGGGGTGGCCACTGAAGCTTTCTTT.

The chain employs TRBV5-1 and TRBJ2-1, with 7 positions matching TRBD2. The germline gives CDR1 SGHRS, CDR2 YFSETQ. The CDR3 is 15 amino acids. J gave up 4 bases and V 1 base, and 5 bases lay outside the gene matches. The CDR3 DNA is TGCGCCAGCAGCTTGTACGGGGGGTCGTACAATGAGCAGTTCTTC. This translates into CASSLYGGSYNEQFF.

The chain combines TRBV5-6 with TRBJ1-5; D may be TRBD1 (5 bases). Germline loops: CDR1 SGHDT, CDR2 YYEEEE. The CDR3 is 15 residues long. Between the trimmed V and J ends, which lost 1 base and 6 bases, there was a span of 14 bases. The CDR3 protein is CASSLWPQGGQPQHF. CDR3 DNA: TGTGCCAGCAGCTTGTGGCCCCAGGGTGGTCAGCCCCAGCATTTT. Drawing the rest from reference TRBV5-6 and TRBJ1-5, the complete variable domain is DAGVTQSPTHLIKTRGQQVTLRCSPKSGHDTVSWYQQALGQGPQFIFQYYEEEERQRGNFPDRFSGHQFPNYSSELNVNALLLGDSALYLCASSLWPQGGQPQHFGDGTRLSIL.